The table lists the clone carrying this T cell receptor (beta chain) with a few counts. Its antigen remains unknown. Sequencing of the DNA from cultured CD4+ T cells was carried out with the Oncomine TCR Beta short-read assay. A single record per CDR3 protein comes from TCRdb applying MiXCR to the PCR reads. The table lists some 16,000 distinct CDR3 sequences, approximately 44% of them singletons, with 7.3% in the top ten. This sample stems from a study of vaccination and CD4 T cells after COVID-19. Treatment noted: approximately 9-day PBMC culture with coronavirus spike peptide pools or control peptides (ViraFEST assay). Trimming removed 1 base at V and 3 bases at J, with 12 bases between. CDR3 size: 15 residues. The germline gives CDR1 SGHVS, CDR2 FNYEAQ.

This receptor was identified in a human donor who had recovered from COVID-19. This chain links TRBV7-6 with TRBJ1-1; perhaps TRBD1 as D (5 bases). The material sequenced was CD4+ T cells from blood, cultured in vitro, taken after SARS-CoV-2 vaccination. In DNA form, the CDR3 reads TGTGCCAGCAGCTTAGATCGCTGGGGGGACACTGAAGCTTTCTTT. Its translation is CASSLDRWGDTEAFF. Based on the CDR3 plus reference TRBV7-6 and TRBJ1-1, the full variable domain is GAGVSQSPRYKVTKRGQDVALRCDPISGHVSLYWYRQALGQGPEFLTYFNYEAQQDKSGLPNDRFSAERPEGSISTLTIQRTEQRDSAMYRCASSLDRWGDTEAFFGQGTRLTVV.